The entry below describes one T cell receptor beta chain. This entry comes from a study of blood T cell repertoires in COVID-19. Study context: Sites in the United States, Italy and Spain provided acute and convalescent COVID-19 samples. The cDNA or gDNA used as material had been derived from T cells, B-cell-depleted T cells, or PBMCs.

Germline V gene sequence: CDR1 SGHNT, CDR2 YYREEE (reference sequence). This CDR3 spans 16 amino acids. The trim removed 0 bases at V and 7 bases at J, leaving 8 bases unmatched. In the authors' methods: Estimation of nucleated cell counts relied on the amplification of reference gene primers. Some clones are missing from TCRdb's copy, which holds only in-frame ones; the method was immunoSEQ multiplex PCR. The DNA was the basis for D and trimming; V, J and clone size are from that table. The sample carries about 100,000 clones, around 85% recorded once. Sequencing was carried out using peripheral blood. The clonotype comes from a man between 50 and 59 years old with active or convalescent COVID-19. V gene TRBV5-4 combines with J gene TRBJ1-4, with 8 bases matching TRBD1. The CDR3 region has the DNA TGTGCCAGCAGCTTGGAAGGAGACAGGGGCTCTGAAAAACTGTTTTTT. This codes for CASSLEGDRGSEKLFF.